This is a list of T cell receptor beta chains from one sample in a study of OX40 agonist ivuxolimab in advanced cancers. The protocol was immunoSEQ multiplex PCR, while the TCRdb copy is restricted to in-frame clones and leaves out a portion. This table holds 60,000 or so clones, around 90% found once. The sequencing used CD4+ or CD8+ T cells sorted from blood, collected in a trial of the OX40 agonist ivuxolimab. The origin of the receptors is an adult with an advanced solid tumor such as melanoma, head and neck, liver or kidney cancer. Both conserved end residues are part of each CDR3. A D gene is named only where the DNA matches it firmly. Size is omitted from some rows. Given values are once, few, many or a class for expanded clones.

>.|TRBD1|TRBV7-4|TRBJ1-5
CASSLRDRDQPQHF
TGTGCCAGCAGCTTAAGGGACAGGGACCAGCCCCAGCATTTT
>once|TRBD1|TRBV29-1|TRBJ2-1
CSARDSGLAEQFF
TGCAGCGCCCGGGACAGCGGTTTGGCGGAGCAGTTCTTC
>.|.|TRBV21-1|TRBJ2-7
CASSKQREERQVVIYEQYF
TGTGCCAGCAGCAAACAGAGGGAGGAACGACAGGTCGTTATCTACGAGCAGTACTTC
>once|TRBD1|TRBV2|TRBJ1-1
CANGQGTNTEAFF
TGTGCCAATGGACAGGGGACAAACACTGAAGCTTTCTTT
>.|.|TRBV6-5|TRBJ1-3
CASSYSAGDGNTIYF
TGTGCCAGCAGCTACAGCGCAGGGGATGGAAACACCATATATTTT
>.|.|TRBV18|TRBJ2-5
CASSLTEQGRAETQYF
TGTGCCAGCTCACTAACCGAACAGGGGAGGGCAGAGACCCAGTACTTC
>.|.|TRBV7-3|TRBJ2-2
CASSLMDTGELFF
TGTGCCAGCAGCTTAATGGACACCGGGGAGCTGTTTTTT
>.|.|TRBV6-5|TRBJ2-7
CASSYSSRPNEQYF
TGTGCCAGCAGTTACTCTTCAAGGCCCAACGAGCAGTACTTC
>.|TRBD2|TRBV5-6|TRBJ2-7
CASSSLGGEQSSYEQYF
TGTGCCAGCAGCTCCTTGGGGGGGGAGCAAAGCTCCTACGAGCAGTACTTC
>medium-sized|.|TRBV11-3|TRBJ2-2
CASSLDLDGELFF
TGTGCCAGCAGCTTAGATCTTGACGGGGAGCTGTTTTTT
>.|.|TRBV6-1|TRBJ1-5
CASYRGDVRNQPQHF
TGTGCCAGCTACCGAGGGGATGTAAGGAATCAGCCCCAGCATTTT
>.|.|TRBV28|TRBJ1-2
CASSSLGVSQRDGYTF
TGTGCCAGCAGCTCTTTGGGGGTAAGCCAACGGGATGGCTACACCTTC
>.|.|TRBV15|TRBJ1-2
CATSRDGLGYTF
TGTGCCACCAGCAGAGATGGATTGGGCTACACCTTC
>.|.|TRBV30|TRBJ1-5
CAWNTAGYSNQPQHF
TGTGCCTGGAACACCGCGGGATATAGCAATCAGCCCCAGCATTTT
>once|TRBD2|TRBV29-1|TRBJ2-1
CSVAGTSGSNEQFF
TGCAGCGTGGCCGGGACTAGCGGTTCCAATGAGCAGTTCTTC
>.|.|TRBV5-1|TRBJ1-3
CASSPDGFSGNTIYF
TGCGCCAGCAGCCCCGACGGTTTCTCTGGAAACACCATATATTTT
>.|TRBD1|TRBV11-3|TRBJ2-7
CASSPQGSLAGEQYF
TGTGCCAGCAGCCCACAGGGGTCCTTAGCCGGCGAGCAGTACTTC
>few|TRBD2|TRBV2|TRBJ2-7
CASEGRGTYEQYF
TGTGCCTCAGAGGGGCGGGGGACCTACGAGCAGTACTTC
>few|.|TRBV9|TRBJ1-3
CASSVEDSGNTIYF
TGTGCCAGCAGCGTAGAGGACTCTGGAAACACCATATATTTT
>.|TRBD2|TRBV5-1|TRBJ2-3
CASSPGAGTYTDTQYF
TGCGCCAGCAGCCCTGGAGCGGGAACCTACACAGATACGCAGTATTTT
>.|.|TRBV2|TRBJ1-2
CASSPGQNYGYTF
TGTGCCAGCAGTCCCGGACAGAACTATGGCTACACCTTC
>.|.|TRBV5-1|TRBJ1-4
CASSRGGNEKLFF
TGCGCCAGCAGCCGGGGGGGCAATGAAAAACTGTTTTTT
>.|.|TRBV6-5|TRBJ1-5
CASGPPGAPQPQHF
TGTGCCAGCGGACCCCCGGGGGCCCCTCAGCCCCAGCATTTT
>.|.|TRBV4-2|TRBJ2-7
CASSQAMGGGYEQYF
TGTGCCAGCAGCCAAGCAATGGGAGGCGGCTACGAGCAGTACTTC
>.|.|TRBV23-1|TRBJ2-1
CASSQGGAGLTYNEQFF
TGCGCCAGCAGTCAGGGGGGGGCGGGGCTTACCTACAATGAGCAGTTCTTC
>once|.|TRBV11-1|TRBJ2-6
CASSSRAGRRSGANVLTF
TGTGCCAGCAGCTCCCGGGCAGGGCGGCGGTCTGGGGCCAACGTCCTGACTTTC
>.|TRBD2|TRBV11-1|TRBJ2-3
CASSLWTSGYTDTQYF
TGTGCCAGCAGCTTATGGACTAGCGGCTACACAGATACGCAGTATTTT
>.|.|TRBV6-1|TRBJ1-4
CASSELSVGNEKLFF
TGTGCCAGCAGTGAACTTTCAGTGGGGAATGAAAAACTGTTTTTT
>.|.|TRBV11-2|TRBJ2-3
CASSAGGARDTQYF
TGTGCCAGCAGCGCAGGCGGGGCCAGGGATACGCAGTATTTT
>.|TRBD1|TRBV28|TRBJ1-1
CASTPGGRTEAFF
TGTGCCAGCACCCCAGGGGGCCGGACTGAAGCTTTCTTT
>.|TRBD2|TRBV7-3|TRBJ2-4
CASSPGTSGTKNIQYF
TGTGCCAGCAGCCCCGGGACTAGCGGGACCAAAAACATTCAGTACTTC
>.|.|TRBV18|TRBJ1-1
CASSPQDGGNTEAFF
TGTGCCAGCTCACCACAGGACGGGGGGAACACTGAAGCTTTCTTT
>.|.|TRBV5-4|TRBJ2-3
CASSLGQAGNTQYF
TGTGCCAGCAGCTTGGGACAGGCCGGGAATACGCAGTATTTT
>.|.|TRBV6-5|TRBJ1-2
CASSGRGGYYGYTF
TGTGCCAGCAGTGGGAGAGGGGGGTACTATGGCTACACCTTC
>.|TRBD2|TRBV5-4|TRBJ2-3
CASSPSGRKDTQYF
TGTGCCAGCAGCCCTAGCGGGAGGAAGGATACGCAGTATTTT
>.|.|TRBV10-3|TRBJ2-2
CAISSRYGELFF
TGTGCCATCAGTAGCCGGTACGGGGAGCTGTTTTTT
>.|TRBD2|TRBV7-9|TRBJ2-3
CASSFLGEGRNTQYF
TGTGCCAGCAGCTTCCTAGGGGAGGGCAGAAATACGCAGTATTTT
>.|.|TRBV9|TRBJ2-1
CASSVTGSYNEQFF
TGTGCCAGCAGCGTGACAGGTTCCTACAATGAGCAGTTCTTC
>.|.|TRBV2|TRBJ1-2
CASSVDPRVNGYTF
TGTGCCAGCAGTGTCGACCCCCGAGTCAATGGCTACACCTTC
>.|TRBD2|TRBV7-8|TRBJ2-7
CASSLTSGSYEQYF
TGTGCCAGCAGCTTAACTAGCGGCTCCTACGAGCAGTACTTC
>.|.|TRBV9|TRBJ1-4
CASSGGRELFF
TGTGCCAGCAGCGGGGGGCGCGAACTGTTTTTT
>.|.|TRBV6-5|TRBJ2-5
CASSAGTLKTQYF
TGTGCCAGCAGTGCCGGGACTTTAAAGACCCAGTACTTC
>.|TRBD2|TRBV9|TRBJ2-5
CASSVGASGDGETQYF
TGTGCCAGCAGCGTAGGGGCTAGCGGGGACGGGGAGACCCAGTACTTC
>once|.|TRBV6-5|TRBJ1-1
CASTAFGTRNTEAFF
TGTGCCAGCACCGCCTTCGGGACGAGGAACACTGAAGCTTTCTTT
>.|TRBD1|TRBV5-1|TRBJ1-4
CASSWTGEGEKLFF
TGCGCCAGCAGCTGGACAGGGGAAGGTGAAAAACTGTTTTTT
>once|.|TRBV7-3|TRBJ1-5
CANLDLGDNQPQHF
TGTGCCAACTTAGATTTGGGGGACAATCAGCCCCAGCATTTT
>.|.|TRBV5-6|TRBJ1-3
CASSVRDPSGNTIYF
TGTGCCAGCAGCGTCAGGGACCCCTCTGGAAACACCATATATTTT
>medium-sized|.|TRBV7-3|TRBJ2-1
CASSPAPTSTQFF
TGTGCCAGCAGCCCCGCCCCAACTAGCACACAGTTCTTC
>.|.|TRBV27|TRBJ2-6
CASSSDGLSGANVLTF
TGTGCCAGCAGTTCGGACGGATTGTCTGGGGCCAACGTCCTGACTTTC
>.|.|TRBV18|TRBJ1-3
CASSPPFPLGDTIYF
TGTGCCAGCTCACCACCGTTCCCGCTCGGTGACACCATATATTTT
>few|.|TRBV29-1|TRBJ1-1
CSVEEARTEAFF
TGCAGCGTTGAGGAAGCGCGGACTGAAGCTTTCTTT
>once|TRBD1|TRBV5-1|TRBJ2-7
CASQRTGGEYEQYF
TGCGCCAGCCAAAGGACAGGGGGCGAATACGAGCAGTACTTC
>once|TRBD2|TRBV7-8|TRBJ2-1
CASTRGALYNEQFF
TGTGCCAGCACGCGGGGGGCTCTCTACAATGAGCAGTTCTTC